The following is a TCR beta chain sequence with its context. The sample belongs to a study of blood T cell repertoires in COVID-19. The overall study: The United States, Italy and Spain were the sources of the acute and convalescent COVID-19 samples.

The ends lost 1 base at V and 4 bases at J; junction bases unmatched: 9. CDR1 and CDR2 (germline): SGHTA, FQGTGA. The CDR3 spans 16 residues. Original data processing: Using reference gene primer amplification, nucleated cell counts were estimated. Libraries were prepared by immunoSEQ multiplex PCR; TCRdb keeps only in-frame clonotypes and omits some of them. That table gives V, J and clone size, and the DNA gave D and trimming. The sample records roughly 330,000 clones, approximately 87% being singletons. The gene calls are TRBV7-3 and TRBJ2-5; 7 positions agree with TRBD2. The sample taken for sequencing was peripheral blood. The sequence was collected from a woman aged 50 to 60 with active or convalescent COVID-19. The CDR3 DNA sequence: TGTGCCAGCAGCTTAATCGGGCCAGGGAGGGGAGAGACCCAGTACTTC. Protein sequence: CASSLIGPGRGETQYF. The full variable domain, completed using reference TRBV7-3 and TRBJ2-5, is GAGVSQTPSNKVTEKGKYVELRCDPISGHTALYWYRQSLGQGPEFLIYFQGTGAADDSGLPNDRFFAVRPEGSVSTLKIQRTERGDSAVYLCASSLIGPGRGETQYFGPGTRLLVL.